The 11 T cell receptor beta chains listed next were all sequenced from one sample in a study of T cell changes during pregnancy in multiple sclerosis. Assay: immunoSEQ multiplex PCR; the TCRdb copy retains only in-frame clones and omits some. Among roughly 100,000 clones listed, roughly nine tenths were seen once. The sequenced sample was peripheral blood, obtained before pregnancy. These receptor sequences come from a female donor with multiple sclerosis, enrolled in a pregnancy study.

This clone was observed a single time. The rearrangement uses TRBV5-8 and TRBJ2-1, with 8 bases identical to TRBD2. There are 16 residues in the CDR3. CDR1 is SGHTS and CDR2 is YDEGEE in the germline V gene. The V and J ends lost 5 bases and 0 bases, in that order; junction bases with no gene match: 7. CDR3 region: CASSWTSSSSYNEQFF. CDR3 DNA: TGTGCCAGCAGTTGGACTAGCTCTAGCTCCTACAATGAGCAGTTCTTC. The full variable domain, its missing parts supplied by reference TRBV5-8 and TRBJ2-1, is EAGVTQSPTHLIKTRGQQATLRCSPISGHTSVYWYQQALGLGLQFLLWYDEGEERNRGNFPPRFSGRQFPNYSSELNVNALELEDSALYLCASSWTSSSSYNEQFFGPGTRLTVL.

This clone occurred many times. This sequence joins TRBV27 and TRBJ1-6, with 7 bases that match TRBD1. Germline CDR1 is MNHEY and CDR2 is SMNVEV (reference sequence). The CDR3 has 14 amino acids. V was clipped by 0 bases and J by 14 bases; unmatched bases: 7. CDR3 bases: TGTGCCAGCAGTTTATCTTTGGGTACAGGGGCCCTCCACTTT. Translation gives CASSLSLGTGALHF.

On this clone itself: The sample carries other DNA sequences with the same CDR3. The chain combines TRBV5-1 with TRBJ2-2; the D gene is possibly TRBD2 (6 bases). Deletions cut 0 bases from V and 0 bases from J, with 9 bases between. The V gene's germline CDR1 is SGHRS and CDR2 YFSETQ. This CDR3 spans 16 amino acids. The CDR3: CASSLAGGANTGELFF. Written as DNA, the CDR3 is TGCGCCAGCAGCTTGGCGGGCGGGGCGAACACCGGGGAGCTGTTTTTT.

The V gene is TRBV2, the J gene TRBJ2-1, with 9 bases that match TRBD2. The V gene end was trimmed by 10 bases and the J gene end by 3 bases; junction bases not matched to a gene: 7. The germline CDR1 and CDR2 sequences are SNHLY and FYNNEI. The CDR3 spans 14 residues. The CDR3 protein is CANRMTSGYNEQFF. CDR3 DNA sequence: TGTGCCAACCGAATGACTAGCGGCTACAATGAGCAGTTCTTC.

The V gene is TRBV27, the J gene TRBJ2-1; TRBD2 agrees at 12 bases. Germline CDR1 and CDR2: MNHEY and SMNVEV (reference sequence). The V segment lost 6 bases and the J segment 3 bases; nucleotides outside the gene matches: 15. The CDR3 spans 19 residues. The CDR3 coding sequence is TGTGCCAGCAGCCGAGCCGCACTAGCGGGAGGACGACTCTACAATGAGCAGTTCTTC. Amino acid sequence: CASSRAALAGGRLYNEQFF.

This sequence joins TRBV5-6 and TRBJ2-7; possible D gene TRBD1, 5 bases. CDR1 and CDR2 (germline): SGHDT, YYEEEE. The ends were cut back, 1 base at V and 3 bases at J, with 8 bases in the middle. The CDR3 is 13 residues long. The CDR3 sequence is CASSLRQIYEQYF. In DNA form, the CDR3 reads TGTGCCAGCAGCTTGAGACAGATCTACGAGCAGTACTTC.

The rearrangement joins TRBV30 to TRBJ2-7, with 9 bases fitting TRBD1. CDR1 GTSNPN and CDR2 SVGIG come from the germline V gene (reference sequence). The CDR3 length is 18 residues. With V trimmed by 3 bases and J by 2 bases, 17 bases remained unmatched. The CDR3 sequence is CAWSPRRAGQGNPYEQYF. The CDR3 DNA reads TGTGCCTGGAGCCCCAGACGAGCGGGACAGGGAAACCCCTACGAGCAGTACTTC.

The J gene is TRBJ2-2, the V gene TRBV19; 8 bases map to TRBD1. The CDR3 sequence is 15 residues long. Germline V gives CDR1 LNHDA, CDR2 SQIVND (reference sequence). Losses at the gene ends were 5 bases for V and 7 bases for J; bases not matched to a gene: 9. The CDR3 reads CASSSRQGAVGELFF. The CDR3 DNA sequence: TGTGCCAGTAGTTCGAGGCAGGGGGCGGTCGGGGAGCTGTTTTTT.

The CDR3 DNA sequence: TGTGCCAGCAGTTACACAACGAACAGGGTCGACTATGGCTACACCTTC. Translated: CASSYTTNRVDYGYTF. The rearrangement links TRBV6-5 to TRBJ1-2; perhaps TRBD1 as D (6 bases). This CDR3 comprises 16 residues. Germline V gives CDR1 MNHEY, CDR2 SVGAGI. Trimming removed 2 bases at V and 3 bases at J, with 16 bases between.

The chain combines TRBV6-1 with TRBJ2-5, with D possibly TRBD1 on 5 matching bases. The germline CDR1 and CDR2 sequences are MNHNS and SASEGT. V gave up 0 bases and J gave up 4 bases, with 12 bases separating them. CDR3 length: 15 residues. CDR3 nucleotide sequence: TGTGCCAGCAGTGAAGCTGAGGCAGGGCTAGAGACCCAGTACTTC. Translated, it gives CASSEAEAGLETQYF.

This chain connects TRBV6-6 to TRBJ1-6; D unclear. Trimming removed 6 bases from V and 9 bases from J, with 9 bases in between. From germline, CDR1 is MNHNY and CDR2 SVGAGI (reference sequence). The CDR3 spans 12 residues. The CDR3 bases are TGTGCCAGCAGCCCCCCCGGTTCACCCCTCCACTTT. Its protein is CASSPPGSPLHF.